Below are 2 T cell receptor beta chains sequenced from a single sample in a study of cytomegalovirus exposure and HLA in healthy donors. The PCR used 60 Vbeta and 13 Jbeta primers. Some clones are missing from TCRdb's copy, which holds only in-frame ones; the method was immunoSEQ multiplex PCR. The sample has about 130,000 clones; around 74% are singletons. Sample: PBMCs. These receptors all come from a woman in her forties or fifties in good health and CMV-seropositive.

The count of this clone is one. This chain joins TRBV6-1 and TRBJ2-5, with 10 bases identical to TRBD1. Germline values: CDR1 MNHNS, CDR2 SASEGT. The CDR3 loop spans 15 amino acids. After removal of 6 bases from V and 2 bases from J, the junction contained 6 bases not matched to a gene. The CDR3 region is CASRLRDRGQETQYF. The CDR3 DNA sequence: TGTGCCAGCAGACTCCGGGACAGGGGACAAGAGACCCAGTACTTC.

CDR3 residues: CASSLERTPNTEAFF. CDR3 in DNA: TGTGCCAGCAGCTTGGAAAGGACTCCGAACACTGAAGCTTTCTTT. The chain joins TRBV5-4 to TRBJ1-1; D gene ambiguous. Trimming removed 0 bases from V and 1 base from J, with 10 bases in between. Germline lookup yields CDR1 SGHNT and CDR2 YYREEE (reference sequence). The CDR3 loop spans 15 amino acids.